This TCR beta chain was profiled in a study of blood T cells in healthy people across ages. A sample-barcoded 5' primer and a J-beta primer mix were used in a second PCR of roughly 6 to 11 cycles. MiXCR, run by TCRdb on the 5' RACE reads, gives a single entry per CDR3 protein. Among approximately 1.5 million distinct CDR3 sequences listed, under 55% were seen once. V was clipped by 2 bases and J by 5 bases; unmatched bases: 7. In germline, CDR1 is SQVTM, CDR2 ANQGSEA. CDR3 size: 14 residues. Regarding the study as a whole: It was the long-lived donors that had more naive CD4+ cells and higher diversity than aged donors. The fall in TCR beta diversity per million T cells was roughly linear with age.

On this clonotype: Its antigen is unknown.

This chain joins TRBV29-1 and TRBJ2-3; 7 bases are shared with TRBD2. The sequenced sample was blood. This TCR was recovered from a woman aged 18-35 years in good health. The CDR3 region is CSVEPASGKDTQYF. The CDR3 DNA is TGCAGCGTTGAACCCGCTAGCGGCAAAGATACGCAGTATTTT.